This T cell receptor beta chain was identified during a study of blood T cell repertoires in COVID-19. V shed 1 base and J 4 bases; nucleotides not matched to a gene: 2. The V gene's germline CDR1 is SGHNT and CDR2 YYREEE (reference sequence). This CDR3 has 14 residues. Profiling relied on immunoSEQ multiplex PCR, and the TCRdb table lists in-frame clones only, not all of them. The data contain around 87,000 clones, 80% to 90% of them singletons. The clonotype comes from a man aged 45-65 years with acute or convalescent COVID-19. V is TRBV5-4 and J is TRBJ2-1; TRBD2 aligns across 7 bases. Sequencing was done on a sample of peripheral blood. CDR3 DNA: TGTGCCAGCAGCTTGCGGGGGGTTTACAATGAGCAGTTCTTC. Translation: CASSLRGVYNEQFF. The complete variable domain, with remaining parts taken from reference TRBV5-4 and TRBJ2-1, reads ETGVTQSPTHLIKTRGQQVTLRCSSQSGHNTVSWYQQALGQGPQFIFQYYREEENGRGNFPPRFSGLQFPNYSSELNVNALELDDSALYLCASSLRGVYNEQFFGPGTRLTVL.